These T cell receptor beta chains were read from a single sample in a study of PD-1 blockade in classical Hodgkin lymphoma. Profiling relied on immunoSEQ multiplex PCR, and the TCRdb table lists in-frame clones only, not all of them. The sample comprises approximately 96,000 clones, 90% to 95% of which are singletons, and under 2% rests with the top ten. The specimen was peripheral blood mononuclear cells (PBMCs), collected before the fourth cycle of nivolumab. These receptors all come from a human donor with classical Hodgkin lymphoma. Both conserved end residues are part of each CDR3. D genes are given only for firm matches. Size values are once, few and many counts, or a class for expanded clones, and some rows have none.

.,.,TRBV28,16,TRBJ1-1,TGTGCCAGCAACACCGTTTTCGAGTCCACGGGCACTGAAGCTTTCTTT,CASNTVFESTGTEAFF
.,.,TRBV4-1,13,TRBJ2-3,TGCGCCAGCAGTTGGACCCTCACAGATACGCAGTATTTT,CASSWTLTDTQYF
TRBD2,.,TRBV4-1,16,TRBJ2-5,TGCGCCAGCAGCCAAGGACTAGCGGGATATGGAGAGACCCAGTACTTC,CASSQGLAGYGETQYF
TRBD2,.,TRBV11-3,15,TRBJ2-5,TGTGCCAGCACCGAATTGGCGGGAGAGGGGGAGACCCAGTACTTC,CASTELAGEGETQYF
.,.,TRBV27,12,TRBJ2-2,TGTGCCACCTGGCGGGAAACCGGGGAGCTGTTTTTT,CATWRETGELFF
.,.,TRBV7-6,13,TRBJ2-1,TGTGCCAGCAGCTTCTACCTCGTAAATGAGCAGTTCTTC,CASSFYLVNEQFF
TRBD1,.,TRBV6-6,14,TRBJ2-7,TGTGCCAGCAGGTCCACAGGGGACGGCTACGAGCAGTACTTC,CASRSTGDGYEQYF
TRBD2,.,TRBV23-1,16,TRBJ2-7,TGCGCCAGCAGCCCTACCAGCGGACTAGCGGTTTACGAGCAGTACTTC,CASSPTSGLAVYEQYF
TRBD1,.,TRBV5-1,17,TRBJ2-1,TGCGCCAGCAGCCCCGGAGGGTTGGGACAGGGATACAATGAGCAGTTCTTC,CASSPGGLGQGYNEQFF
.,.,TRBV19,15,TRBJ2-2,TGTGCCAGTAGTCTCGGCCTAGGGGACACCGGGGAGCTGTTTTTT,CASSLGLGDTGELFF
.,.,TRBV27,13,TRBJ2-5,TGTGCCAGCAGTTTTAATAATTTCGCGGCCCAGTACTTC,CASSFNNFAAQYF
.,.,TRBV9,13,TRBJ2-5,TGTGCCAGCAGCAGAGCCCCGCTAGAGACCCAGTACTTC,CASSRAPLETQYF
TRBD2,once,TRBV27,15,TRBJ2-7,TGTGCCAGCAGTTCGGGACTAGCGGGCCTCTACGAGCAGTACTTC,CASSSGLAGLYEQYF
TRBD1,.,TRBV7-9,16,TRBJ2-7,TGTGCCAGCAGCCCGGGACAGGGAGGTTTGGGCTACGAGCAGTACTTC,CASSPGQGGLGYEQYF
.,.,TRBV19,16,TRBJ2-2,TGTGCCAGTAGTATCTTTGGCGGGGCGAGCACCGGGGAGCTGTTTTTT,CASSIFGGASTGELFF
.,.,TRBV30,13,TRBJ2-3,TGTGCCTGGAGTGTCGGGGGCGAGGATACGCAGTATTTT,CAWSVGGEDTQYF
.,.,TRBV2,12,TRBJ2-1,TGTGCCAGCCTGGACAATTACAATGAGCAGTTCTTC,CASLDNYNEQFF
.,once,TRBV7-2,14,TRBJ1-4,TGTGCCAGCAGGAGTCGGAGGGACGGTGAAAAACTGTTTTTT,CASRSRRDGEKLFF
TRBD1,.,TRBV27,15,TRBJ1-1,TGTGCCAGCAGTAACCGACAGGGTATGAACACTGAAGCTTTCTTT,CASSNRQGMNTEAFF
.,.,TRBV9,13,TRBJ2-7,TGTGCCAGCAGCGTAGGAGGGTCCCAGGAGCAGTACTTC,CASSVGGSQEQYF
.,.,TRBV14,12,TRBJ2-7,TGTGCCAGCAGCCGGTCTCAGCGCGAGCAGTACTTC,CASSRSQREQYF
.,once,TRBV4-1,16,TRBJ2-7,TGCGCCAGCAGCCCGACCGCTGCGGGATTCTCCTACGAGCAGTACTTC,CASSPTAAGFSYEQYF
.,.,TRBV4-1,15,TRBJ2-2,TGCGCCAGCAGCCAAAGTCCAAAGAACACCGGGGAGCTGTTTTTT,CASSQSPKNTGELFF
TRBD1,.,TRBV9,16,TRBJ1-1,TGTGCCAGCAGCGTAGGGGTGGGACAGGGGAGCACTGAAGCTTTCTTT,CASSVGVGQGSTEAFF
TRBD1,.,TRBV27,15,TRBJ1-2,TGTGCCAGCAGTGGACGGACAGGGGCCCTCTATGGCTACACCTTC,CASSGRTGALYGYTF
TRBD1,few,TRBV30,15,TRBJ2-7,TGTGCCTGGAGTGCAGGACAGGGCCCTACCTACGAGCAGTACTTC,CAWSAGQGPTYEQYF
.,.,TRBV2,14,TRBJ1-5,TGTGCCACTCGTGGTGTAGGGGACAATCAGCCCCAGCATTTT,CATRGVGDNQPQHF
TRBD1,.,TRBV5-1,15,TRBJ2-5,TGCGCCAGCAGCTTGCGACAGGGGGCGAGGGAGACCCAGTACTTC,CASSLRQGARETQYF
.,.,TRBV5-5,12,TRBJ2-1,TGTGCCAGCAGGTGGGCCGGGACCGAGCAGTTCTTC,CASRWAGTEQFF
.,.,TRBV11-2,13,TRBJ2-5,TGTGCCAGCAGCTTAGGGAACCAAGAGACCCAGTACTTC,CASSLGNQETQYF
.,.,TRBV7-9,13,TRBJ2-1,TGTGCCAGCAGCCCCACGCTAGAGGATGAGCAGTTCTTC,CASSPTLEDEQFF
.,.,TRBV29-1,14,TRBJ1-1,TGCAGCGTGAGGAATGGGGAAATGAACACTGAAGCTTTCTTT,CSVRNGEMNTEAFF
.,.,TRBV27,13,TRBJ1-2,TGTGCCAGCAGTCCAAGCAGGATGGGCGGCTACACCTTC,CASSPSRMGGYTF
TRBD1,.,TRBV5-1,18,TRBJ1-2,TGCGCCAGCAGCTTGGCTCCGGGACAGGGAGCCAAGAACTATGGCTACACCTTC,CASSLAPGQGAKNYGYTF
.,.,TRBV7-3,13,TRBJ1-2,TGTGCCAGCAGCTTAGGCGGCGAAAATGGCTACACCTTC,CASSLGGENGYTF
.,.,TRBV30,13,TRBJ2-7,TGTGCCTGTCGGGTAGTGGCGGGCTACGAGCAGTACTTC,CACRVVAGYEQYF
TRBD2,.,TRBV4-2,17,TRBJ2-3,TGTGCCAGCAGCCAAAAATCGGGACTAGCGGCCACAGATACGCAGTATTTT,CASSQKSGLAATDTQYF
TRBD2,.,TRBV6-5,16,TRBJ2-1,TGTGCCAGCAGTTACGGGGCTAGCGGGGACTACAATGAGCAGTTCTTC,CASSYGASGDYNEQFF
.,once,TRBV5-8,15,TRBJ2-3,TGTGCCAGCACCCCTGGACAAGCCAGCACAGATACGCAGTATTTT,CASTPGQASTDTQYF
.,.,TRBV5-1,14,TRBJ1-5,TGCGCCAGCAGCTTGGATTCGGGAAATCAGCCCCAGCATTTT,CASSLDSGNQPQHF
.,.,TRBV14,16,TRBJ1-2,TGTGCCAGCAGCCAAGATTCTGCAGTACGAGGGAGTGGCTACACCTTC,CASSQDSAVRGSGYTF
.,.,TRBV18,11,TRBJ2-5,TGTGCCAGCTCACCGTCAGAGACCCAGTACTTC,CASSPSETQYF
TRBD1,once,TRBV28,14,TRBJ1-4,TGTGCCAGCAGCATAGGACAGGGTTTCGAAAAACTGTTTTTT,CASSIGQGFEKLFF
.,.,TRBV20-1,11,TRBJ2-5,TGCAGTGCTACCGACTCGGAGACCCAGTACTTC,CSATDSETQYF
.,.,TRBV9,13,TRBJ2-1,TGTGCCAGCAGCGTAACCGCCTACAATGAGCAGTTCTTC,CASSVTAYNEQFF
.,.,TRBV7-8,13,TRBJ1-5,TGTGCCAGCAGCTTAGCAGGGTACCAGCCCCAGCATTTT,CASSLAGYQPQHF
.,.,TRBV4-2,15,TRBJ2-7,TGTGCCAGCAGCCAAGATCGATACGGATCTTACGAGCAGTACTTC,CASSQDRYGSYEQYF
.,.,TRBV11-2,14,TRBJ1-2,TGTGCCAGCAGCTTAATTCAGGGGCCCTATGGCTACACCTTC,CASSLIQGPYGYTF
TRBD2,once,TRBV5-1,16,TRBJ2-2,TGCGCCAGCAGCTTTATCACGGCGGGAGGCACCGGGGAGCTGTTTTTT,CASSFITAGGTGELFF
.,few,TRBV19,12,TRBJ1-5,TGTGCCAGTAGTATAGATCGGCGTAAGAGGCATTTT,CASSIDRRKRHF
TRBD1,once,TRBV5-4,15,TRBJ2-7,TGTGCCAGCAGCTTCCCGGGACAGTGGCAGGAAGAGCAGTACTTC,CASSFPGQWQEEQYF